The clone carrying this TCR beta chain was recorded many times. Mismatch with germline at one junction end may stem from a read error. The source of the sample is a study of human T cells and chemical hapten exposure. Per the germline V gene, CDR1 is SGHTA and CDR2 is FQGNSA. This CDR3 region has 16 residues. A single record per CDR3 protein comes from TCRdb applying MiXCR to the RACE reads. In the table there are about 380,000 distinct CDR3 sequences, 4.5% to 5.5% of which are singletons. As for time point: pre-sensitization, week 0. Treatment specified: therapeutic diphenylcyclopropenone sensitization with weekly scalp DPC.

The source is a woman between 50 and 59 years old with alopecia areata. Some clones in this sample may be carry-over from other donors' samples. The chain carries TRBV7-2 and TRBJ2-2; possible D gene TRBD2, 5 bases. The source was whole blood, collected in connection with sensitization to the hapten diphenylcyclopropenone (DPC). The CDR3 coding sequence is TGTGCCAGCAGCCTAGCAAAGGGCTTGAACACCGGGGAGCTGTTTTTT. It codes for CASSLAKGLNTGELFF. Complete variable domain (other parts from reference TRBV7-2 and TRBJ2-2): GAGVSQSPSNKVTEKGKDVELRCDPISGHTALYWYRQSLGQGLEFLIYFQGNSAPDKSGLPSDRFSAERTGGSVSTLTIQRTQQEDSAVYLCASSLAKGLNTGELFFGEGSRLTVL.